The entry below describes one T cell receptor beta chain. The sample originates from a study of blood T cell repertoires in COVID-19. Turning to the study itself: The United States, Italy and Spain supplied acute and convalescent COVID-19 samples. T cells, B-cell-depleted T cells, or PBMCs supplied cDNA or gDNA.

Study processing details: Nucleated cell number was recorded as an estimate derived from reference gene primer amplification. Repertoires were generated with immunoSEQ multiplex PCR, while TCRdb's copy carries only in-frame clones and drops some. The V and J calls and the clone size are those of that table, but D and trimming were determined from the DNA. There are about 84,000 clones in the sample; 80% to 90% occur only once, and roughly a sixth lies in the top ten. CDR1 is ENHRY and CDR2 is SYGVKD in the germline V gene. Unmatched junction bases numbered 10, after V lost 9 bases and J lost 2 bases. The CDR3 is 18 residues long.

The V and J genes are TRBV10-3 and TRBJ2-2; TRBD2 matches at 15 bases. This receptor was taken from a woman of 80 years or more with acute or convalescent COVID-19. What was sequenced was peripheral blood. CDR3 DNA: TGTGCCATTCTTCCGGGACTAGCGGGGGGACGAAACACCGGGGAGCTGTTTTTT. Translating gives CAILPGLAGGRNTGELFF.